This T cell receptor beta chain appears in the sequencing data of a study of blood T cell repertoires in COVID-19. Study background: PBMCs, B-cell-depleted T cells, or T cells provided the cDNA or gDNA that made up the material.

Losses at the gene ends were 5 bases for V and 0 bases for J; bases not matched to a gene: 10. Germline CDR1 MDHEN, CDR2 SYDVKM. CDR3 length: 18 amino acids. For recovered donors of Cohort 3, there were two negative PCRs, clearance, or symptom resolution. In the original workflow: Reference gene primer amplification yielded estimated nucleated cell counts. Assay used: immunoSEQ multiplex PCR; TCRdb lists only in-frame clones, some missing. The V and J calls and clone size were taken over from that table, and D and trimming were inferred from the DNA. The table includes 250,000 to 350,000 clones, under 95% detected once.

The TCR was taken from a woman aged 25 to 39 who had recovered from COVID-19. Input material: PBMCs or T cells enriched from blood (not recorded which). The chain carries TRBV28 and TRBJ2-6; 7 nucleotides line up with TRBD1. The CDR3 reads CASSPRTGLYSGANVLTF. CDR3 DNA sequence: TGTGCCAGCAGTCCCCGGACAGGTCTTTACTCTGGGGCCAACGTCCTGACTTTC.